This T cell receptor (beta chain) was captured by sequencing in a study of blood T cell repertoires in COVID-19. Assay used: immunoSEQ multiplex PCR; TCRdb lists only in-frame clones, some missing. The data contain 150,000 to 200,000 clones, roughly 87% of them seen just once; the ten biggest clones take up around 8%. The germline gives CDR1 SNHLY, CDR2 FYNNEI. V lost 4 bases to trimming and J lost 6 bases; unmatched junction nucleotides: 9. This CDR3 has 16 residues. The TCR sequence derives from a woman aged 65 to 85 with acute or convalescent COVID-19. V usage is TRBV2 and J usage is TRBJ1-5, with TRBD1 identical over 10 bases. Sequencing was carried out using peripheral blood. CDR3 sequence (DNA): TGTGCCAGCAGTGCTGCCGGGACAGGGGTAGGTCAGCCCCAGCATTTT. Its protein is CASSAAGTGVGQPQHF.